These T cell receptor beta chains were read from a single sample in a study of blood T cell repertoires in COVID-19. Using immunoSEQ multiplex PCR, the repertoire was profiled, and TCRdb retains in-frame clones only, with some absent. The data show about 120,000 clones, with roughly four fifths seen just once and around 10% held by the top ten. The specimen was peripheral blood. These receptors all come from a human donor in a cohort sampled during active COVID-19. The CDR3 runs from the conserved cysteine through the conserved F or W. D genes are given only for firm matches. Part of the rows lack a size; the others show once, few, many or a class for expanded clones.

clone_size	j_call	v_call	d_call	cdr3_nt	cdr3_aa
-	TRBJ2-7	TRBV28	-	TGTGCCAGCAGTTTTAGGGGCGGCGACGAGCAGTACTTC	CASSFRGGDEQYF
-	TRBJ2-1	TRBV5-4	TRBD2	TGTGCCAGCAGCTTGGAGCTAGCGGGGGGCAATGAGCAGTTCTTC	CASSLELAGGNEQFF
-	TRBJ2-1	TRBV7-9	-	TGTGCCAGCAGCTCAAATTACAATGAGCAGTTCTTC	CASSSNYNEQFF
-	TRBJ2-3	TRBV5-1	-	TGCGCCAGCAGCTTGGGGGGGAGGCCAGATACGCAGTATTTT	CASSLGGRPDTQYF
-	TRBJ1-1	TRBV19	-	TGTGCCAGTAGTATCCCGGGACAGAACACTGAAGCTTTCTTT	CASSIPGQNTEAFF
-	TRBJ2-5	TRBV7-2	-	TGTGCCAGCAGCTTATCACTTGAAGAGACCCAGTACTTC	CASSLSLEETQYF
-	TRBJ1-1	TRBV5-1	TRBD1	TGCGCCAGCAGCTTGAGACAGGGTGGGAGCACTGAAGCTTTCTTT	CASSLRQGGSTEAFF
-	TRBJ1-5	TRBV7-2	-	TGTGCCAGCAGCTTAAAGGGAGGTCAGCCCCAGCATTTT	CASSLKGGQPQHF
-	TRBJ1-1	TRBV7-9	-	TGTGCCAGCAGCTTAGGGGGCGACTTCACTGAAGCTTTCTTT	CASSLGGDFTEAFF
-	TRBJ2-1	TRBV14	-	TGTGCCAGCAGCCAAGATCGCGGGGGCGTGTCCAATGAGCAGTTCTTC	CASSQDRGGVSNEQFF
-	TRBJ2-3	TRBV5-1	TRBD2	TGCGCCAGCAGCTTCGGGCTAGAGCGGGGGGGCACAGATACGCAGTATTTT	CASSFGLERGGTDTQYF
-	TRBJ1-1	TRBV10-2	TRBD1	TGCGCCAGCAGTGGACAGGGGAACACTGAAGCTTTCTTT	CASSGQGNTEAFF
-	TRBJ2-3	TRBV18	-	TGTGCCAGCTCACCCCGTCAGTTCACAGATACGCAGTATTTT	CASSPRQFTDTQYF
-	TRBJ2-6	TRBV5-1	-	TGCGCCAGCAGTGCGACTGGCTCTGGGGCCAACGTCCTGACTTTC	CASSATGSGANVLTF
many	TRBJ2-3	TRBV6-2/TRBV6-3	TRBD2	TGTGCCAGCAGTTACGGCGGGGGGACCACAGATACGCAGTATTTT	CASSYGGGTTDTQYF
-	TRBJ2-5	TRBV6-5	TRBD2	TGTGCCAGCCCACCCAACGGGGGGGCGGAAGAGACCCAGTACTTC	CASPPNGGAEETQYF
-	TRBJ2-3	TRBV10-2	TRBD2	TGCGCCAGCAGTGAGTTTTTTGGATTAGCGGGGCTGGCAGATACGCAGTATTTT	CASSEFFGLAGLADTQYF
-	TRBJ1-2	TRBV5-6	-	TGTGCCAGCAGCTTTGGTCGCAGGGAATATGGCTACACCTTC	CASSFGRREYGYTF
-	TRBJ1-4	TRBV4-1	TRBD1	TGCGCCAGCAGCCAAAATATTGGACAGGGAAGAGGTGAAAAACTGTTTTTT	CASSQNIGQGRGEKLFF
-	TRBJ2-2	TRBV7-8	-	TGTGCCAGCAGCTTAATGCGGGACAGGAACACCGGGGAGCTGTTTTTT	CASSLMRDRNTGELFF
-	TRBJ1-5	TRBV6-5	TRBD1	TGTGCCAGCAGTTACTCAAAGACAGGGAATCAGCCCCAGCATTTT	CASSYSKTGNQPQHF
once	TRBJ2-2	TRBV2	TRBD1	TGTGCCAGCAGTGTAGACAGGGGATACGGGGAGCTGTTTTTT	CASSVDRGYGELFF
-	TRBJ2-1	TRBV10-3	TRBD2	TGTGCCATCAGTGACGGGGGGGGTTACAATGAGCAGTTCTTC	CAISDGGGYNEQFF
-	TRBJ1-4	TRBV2	TRBD1	TGTGCCAGCAGTGAAGGGGGACAGATGAATGAAAAACTGTTTTTT	CASSEGGQMNEKLFF
-	TRBJ2-5	TRBV5-4	-	TGTGCCAGCAGCAGGGACTTACAAGAGACCCAGTACTTC	CASSRDLQETQYF
few	TRBJ1-5	TRBV5-1	-	TGCGCCAGCAGCTTGGCCGGGGAACAGCCCCAGCATTTT	CASSLAGEQPQHF
-	TRBJ2-3	TRBV5-5	TRBD2	TGTGCCAGCAGCTCCGGTTGGCCTAGCGGGAGTAGCACAGATACGCAGTATTTT	CASSSGWPSGSSTDTQYF
few	TRBJ2-6	TRBV7-8	-	TGTGCCAGCAGCTTAGTTCACTCTGGGGCCAACGTCCTGACTTTC	CASSLVHSGANVLTF
once	TRBJ1-1	TRBV9	-	TGTGCCAGCAGCCCTCCGGGGGGGATTGCTGAAGCTTTCTTT	CASSPPGGIAEAFF
-	TRBJ2-7	TRBV27	TRBD2	TGTGCCAGCACCCGGGGGGGCGAGCAGTACTTC	CASTRGGEQYF
-	TRBJ2-1	TRBV4-1	TRBD2	TGCGCCAGCAGCCAGTCTAGCGGGGGGGCCCCATACAATGAGCAGTTCTTC	CASSQSSGGAPYNEQFF
-	TRBJ2-3	TRBV5-1	TRBD2	TGCGCCAGCAGCTGGAAACTAGCGGGGGGGACAGATACGCAGTATTTT	CASSWKLAGGTDTQYF
-	TRBJ1-5	TRBV4-1	-	TGCGCCAGCAGCCAAGAGTCAGGGGAACGCAATCAGCCCCAGCATTTT	CASSQESGERNQPQHF
-	TRBJ1-6	TRBV19	TRBD1	TGTGCCAGTAGTACCGACACGGGGACAGGTTCACCCCTCCACTTT	CASSTDTGTGSPLHF